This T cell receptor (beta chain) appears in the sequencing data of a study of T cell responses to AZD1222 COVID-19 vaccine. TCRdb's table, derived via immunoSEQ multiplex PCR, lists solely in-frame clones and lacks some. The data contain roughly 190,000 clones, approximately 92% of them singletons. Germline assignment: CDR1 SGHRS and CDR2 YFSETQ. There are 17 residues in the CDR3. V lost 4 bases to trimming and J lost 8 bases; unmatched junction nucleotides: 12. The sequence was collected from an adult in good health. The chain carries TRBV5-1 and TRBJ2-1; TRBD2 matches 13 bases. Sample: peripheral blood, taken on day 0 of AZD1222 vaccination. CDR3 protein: CASSRGLAGADSYEQFF. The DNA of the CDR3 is TGCGCCAGCAGCCGCGGACTAGCGGGGGCTGATAGCTATGAGCAGTTCTTC.